The sequence of this T cell receptor beta chain was determined in a study of post-analysis software for immune sequencing data. V lost 2 bases and J 13 bases, leaving 12 bases between the germline ends. Per germline, CDR1 SQVTM and CDR2 ANQGSEA. This CDR3 is built from 11 residues. Study observations and caveats: The F measure placed samples prepared in the same batch into strongly shared clusters. When compared against controls, multiple sclerosis patients showed significantly lower normalized Chao1 diversity. Four or five TRBV segments, including TRBV5-6, TRBV5-1 and TRBV20-1, were more frequent in patients than controls.

In regard to this clonotype: The antigen remains unidentified. A much larger clone lies one base from this, so it may be a read error.

The TCR beta cDNA libraries carried unique molecular identifiers. T cells numbering about 0.9 to 11 million yielded cDNA molecules that totaled about 500,000. TCRdb re-called the PCR reads with MiXCR, one entry per CDR3 protein. The sample lists about 770,000 distinct CDR3 sequences, under 60% occurring once. This receptor was obtained from a girl between 5 and 17 years old with multiple sclerosis. This sequence joins TRBV29-1 and TRBJ2-4, with unresolved D. Sequenced input: blood. CDR3 loop: CSVEKGNEQYF. The CDR3 DNA is TGCAGCGTTGAAAAGGGTAATGAGCAGTACTTC.